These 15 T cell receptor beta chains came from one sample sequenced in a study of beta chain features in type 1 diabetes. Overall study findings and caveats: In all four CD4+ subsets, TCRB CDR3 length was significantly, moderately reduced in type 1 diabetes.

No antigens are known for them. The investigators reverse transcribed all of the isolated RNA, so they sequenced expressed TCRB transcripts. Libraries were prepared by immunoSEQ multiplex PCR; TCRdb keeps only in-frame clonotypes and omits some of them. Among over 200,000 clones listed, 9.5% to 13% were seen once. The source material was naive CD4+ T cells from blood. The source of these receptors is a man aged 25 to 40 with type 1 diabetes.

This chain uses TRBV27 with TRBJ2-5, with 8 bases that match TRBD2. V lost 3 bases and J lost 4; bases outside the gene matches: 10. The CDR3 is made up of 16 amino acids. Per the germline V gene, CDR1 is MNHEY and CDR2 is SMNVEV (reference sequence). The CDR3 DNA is TGTGCCAGCAGTTTTACGGGGGGGCCGCTACGAGAGACCCAGTACTTC. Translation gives CASSFTGGPLRETQYF.

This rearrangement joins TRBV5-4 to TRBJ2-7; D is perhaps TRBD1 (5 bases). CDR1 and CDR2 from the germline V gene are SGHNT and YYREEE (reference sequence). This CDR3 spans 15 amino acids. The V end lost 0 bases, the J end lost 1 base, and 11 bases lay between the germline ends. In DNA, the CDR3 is TGTGCCAGCAGCTTGGCTACAGGATCATCCTACGAGCAGTACTTC. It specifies CASSLATGSSYEQYF.

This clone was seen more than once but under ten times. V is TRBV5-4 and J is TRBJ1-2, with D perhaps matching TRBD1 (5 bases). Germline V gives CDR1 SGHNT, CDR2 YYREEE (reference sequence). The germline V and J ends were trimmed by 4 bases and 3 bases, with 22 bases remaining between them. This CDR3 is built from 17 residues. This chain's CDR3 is CASSPGHLSLLYYGYTF. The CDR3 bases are TGTGCCAGCAGCCCTGGACACCTCAGTCTACTGTACTATGGCTACACCTTC.

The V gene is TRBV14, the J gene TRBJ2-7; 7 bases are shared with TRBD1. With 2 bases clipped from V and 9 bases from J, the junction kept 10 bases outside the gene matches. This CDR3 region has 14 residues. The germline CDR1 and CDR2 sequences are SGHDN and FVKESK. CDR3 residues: CASSQRQGKDGQYF. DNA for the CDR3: TGTGCCAGCAGCCAAAGACAGGGAAAAGACGGGCAGTACTTC.

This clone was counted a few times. The CDR3 bases are TGCGCCAGCAGCCCCGGGGACAGGGATCTTCAGCCCCAGCATTTT. Encoded protein: CASSPGDRDLQPQHF. The chain recombines TRBV5-1 with TRBJ1-5; 9 bases line up with TRBD1. CDR3 size: 15 residues. Germline V gene lookup returns CDR1 SGHRS and CDR2 YFSETQ. After removal of 4 bases from V and 6 bases from J, the junction contained 8 bases not matched to a gene.

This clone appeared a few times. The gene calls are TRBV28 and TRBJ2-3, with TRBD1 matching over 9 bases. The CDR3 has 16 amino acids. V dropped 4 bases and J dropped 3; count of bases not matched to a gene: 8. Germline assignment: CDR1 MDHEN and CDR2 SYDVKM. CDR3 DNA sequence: TGTGCCAGCAGTTCCTCATACAGGGGGCGGACAGATACGCAGTATTTT. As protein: CASSSSYRGRTDTQYF.

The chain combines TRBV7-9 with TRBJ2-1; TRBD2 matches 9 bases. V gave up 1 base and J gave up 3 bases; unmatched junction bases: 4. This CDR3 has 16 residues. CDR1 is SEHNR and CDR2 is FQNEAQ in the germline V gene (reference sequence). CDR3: CASSLGSGGLYNEQFF. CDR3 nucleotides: TGTGCCAGCAGCTTAGGGAGCGGGGGGCTCTACAATGAGCAGTTCTTC.

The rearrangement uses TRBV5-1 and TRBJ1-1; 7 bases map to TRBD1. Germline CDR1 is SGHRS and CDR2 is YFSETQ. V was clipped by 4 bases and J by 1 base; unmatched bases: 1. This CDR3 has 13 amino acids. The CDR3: CASSRQGNTEAFF. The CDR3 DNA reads TGCGCCAGCAGCCGACAGGGGAACACTGAAGCTTTCTTT.

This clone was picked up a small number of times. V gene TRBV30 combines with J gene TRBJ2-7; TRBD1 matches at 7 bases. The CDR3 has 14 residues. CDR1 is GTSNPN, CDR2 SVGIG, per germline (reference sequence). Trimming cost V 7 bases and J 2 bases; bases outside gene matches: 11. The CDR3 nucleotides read TGTGCCTCCACCCCTGAGGGGGCGGCCTACGAGCAGTACTTC. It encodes CASTPEGAAYEQYF.

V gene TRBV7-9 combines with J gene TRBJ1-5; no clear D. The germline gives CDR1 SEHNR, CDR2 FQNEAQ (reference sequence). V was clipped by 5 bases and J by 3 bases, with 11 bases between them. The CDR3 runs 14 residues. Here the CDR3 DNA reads TGTGCCAGCAGCCCGGGGTTGGACAATCAGCCCCAGCATTTT. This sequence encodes CASSPGLDNQPQHF.

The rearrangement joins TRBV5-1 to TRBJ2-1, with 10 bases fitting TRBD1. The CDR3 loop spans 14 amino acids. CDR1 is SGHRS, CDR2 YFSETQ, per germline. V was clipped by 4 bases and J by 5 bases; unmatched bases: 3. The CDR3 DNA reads TGCGCCAGCAGCAAGGACAGGGGGGACAATGAGCAGTTCTTC. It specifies CASSKDRGDNEQFF.

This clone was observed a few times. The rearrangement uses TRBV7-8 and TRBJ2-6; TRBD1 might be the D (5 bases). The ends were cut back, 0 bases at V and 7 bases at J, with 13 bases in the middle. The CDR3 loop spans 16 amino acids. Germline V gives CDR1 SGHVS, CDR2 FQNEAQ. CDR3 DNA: TGTGCCAGCAGCTTAGCGCCATCAGGGCTAGCCAACGTCCTGACTTTC. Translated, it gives CASSLAPSGLANVLTF. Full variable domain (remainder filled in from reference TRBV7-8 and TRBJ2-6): GAGVSQSPRYKVAKRGQDVALRCDPISGHVSLFWYQQALGQGPEFLTYFQNEAQLDKSGLPSDRFFAERPEGSVSTLKIQRTQQEDSAVYLCASSLAPSGLANVLTFGAGSRLTVL.

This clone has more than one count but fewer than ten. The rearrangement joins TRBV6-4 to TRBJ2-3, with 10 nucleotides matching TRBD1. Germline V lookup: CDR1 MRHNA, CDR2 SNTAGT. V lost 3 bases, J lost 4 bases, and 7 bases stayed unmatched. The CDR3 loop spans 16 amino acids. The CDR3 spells CASSESGQGHADTQYF. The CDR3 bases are TGTGCCAGCAGTGAGTCGGGACAGGGGCACGCAGATACGCAGTATTTT.

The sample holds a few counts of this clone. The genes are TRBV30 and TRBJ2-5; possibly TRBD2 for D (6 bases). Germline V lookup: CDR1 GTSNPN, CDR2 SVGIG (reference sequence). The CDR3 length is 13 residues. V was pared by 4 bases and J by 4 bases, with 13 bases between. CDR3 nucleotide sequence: TGTGCCTGGACCTTTGGAGGGTCAGAGACCCAGTACTTC. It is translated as CAWTFGGSETQYF.

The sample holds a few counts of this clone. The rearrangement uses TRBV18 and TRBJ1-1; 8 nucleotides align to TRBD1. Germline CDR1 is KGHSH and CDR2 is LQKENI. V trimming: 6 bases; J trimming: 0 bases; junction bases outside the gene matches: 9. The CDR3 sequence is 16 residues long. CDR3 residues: CASSQGQAGVNTEAFF. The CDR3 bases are TGTGCCAGCTCCCAGGGACAGGCCGGGGTGAACACTGAAGCTTTCTTT.